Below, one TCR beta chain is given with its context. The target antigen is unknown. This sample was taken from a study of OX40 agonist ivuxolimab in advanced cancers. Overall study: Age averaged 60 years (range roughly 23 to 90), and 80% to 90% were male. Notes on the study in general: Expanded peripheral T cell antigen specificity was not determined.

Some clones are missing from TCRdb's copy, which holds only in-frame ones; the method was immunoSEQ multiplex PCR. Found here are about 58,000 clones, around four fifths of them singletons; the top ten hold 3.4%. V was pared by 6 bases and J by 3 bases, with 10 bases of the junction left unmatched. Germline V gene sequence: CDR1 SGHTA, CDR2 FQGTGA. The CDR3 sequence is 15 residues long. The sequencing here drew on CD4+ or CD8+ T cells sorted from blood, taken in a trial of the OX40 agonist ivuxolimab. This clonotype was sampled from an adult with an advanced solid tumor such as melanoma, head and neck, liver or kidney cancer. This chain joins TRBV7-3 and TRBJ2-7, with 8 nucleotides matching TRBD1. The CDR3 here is CASRPPGQESYEQYF. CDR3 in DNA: TGTGCCAGCAGACCCCCGGGACAGGAGAGCTACGAGCAGTACTTC.